This TCR beta chain was profiled in a study of T cells in Graves' hyperthyroidism and ophthalmopathy. Study-level findings and limits: Ophthalmopathy and stable hyperthyroidism were told apart by a 13 V-J model.

The sample holds many counts of this clonotype. The antigen is unknown. Patients aged 18 to 65 with hyperthyroidism were newly diagnosed, with duration under 2 months. Diagnosing involved the use of clinical symptoms, serum thyroxine and TRAb, thyroid ultrasound and orbital computed tomography. Amplified TCR beta CDR3 regions came from RNA transcripts. HTBI primers were used for first-round RT-PCR of the TCR CDR3. TCRdb recomputed calls from the multiplex PCR reads with MiXCR, one row per CDR3 protein. Among 700,000 or so distinct CDR3 sequences listed, about 17% were seen once. The V and J ends lost 1 base and 0 bases respectively, with 10 bases between them. This CDR3 comprises 16 residues. Germline-derived CDR1 and CDR2 are SGHVS and FNYEAQ.

The chain is built from TRBV7-6 and TRBJ2-1; D is possibly TRBD1 (5 bases). The TCR comes from a man aged 18 to 29 with Graves' hyperthyroidism. Specimen: blood. The CDR3 loop is CASSLGFRDSYNEQFF. DNA of the CDR3: TGTGCCAGCAGCTTAGGGTTCAGGGACTCCTACAATGAGCAGTTCTTC.